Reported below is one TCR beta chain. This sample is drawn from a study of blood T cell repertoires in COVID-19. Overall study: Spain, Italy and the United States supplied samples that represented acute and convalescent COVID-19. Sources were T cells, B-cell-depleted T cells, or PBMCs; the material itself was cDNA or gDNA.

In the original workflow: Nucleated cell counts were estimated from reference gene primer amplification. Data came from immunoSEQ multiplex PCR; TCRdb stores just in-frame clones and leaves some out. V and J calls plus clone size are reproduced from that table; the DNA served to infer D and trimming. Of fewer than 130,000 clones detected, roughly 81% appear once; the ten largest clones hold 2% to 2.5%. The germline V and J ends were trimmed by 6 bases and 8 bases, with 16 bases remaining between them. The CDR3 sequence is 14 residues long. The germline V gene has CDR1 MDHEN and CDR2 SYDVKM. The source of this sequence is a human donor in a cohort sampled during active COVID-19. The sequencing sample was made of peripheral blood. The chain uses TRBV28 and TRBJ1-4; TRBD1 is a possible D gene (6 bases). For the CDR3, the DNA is TGTGCCAGCAGGGCACAGGGTGTTGGGGAAAAACTGTTTTTT. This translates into CASRAQGVGEKLFF. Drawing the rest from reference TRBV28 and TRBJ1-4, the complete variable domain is DVKVTQSSRYLVKRTGEKVFLECVQDMDHENMFWYRQDPGLGLRLIYFSYDVKMKEKGDIPEGYSVSREKKERFSLILESASTNQTSMYLCASRAQGVGEKLFFGSGTQLSVL.